The present T cell receptor beta chain was sequenced within a study of CD4 T cells in relation to SARS-CoV-2 and coronaviruses. Germline CDR1 is MNHEY and CDR2 is SMNVEV (reference sequence). Between the trimmed V and J ends, which lost 4 bases and 5 bases, there was a span of 17 bases. The CDR3 runs 15 residues. Method: immunoSEQ multiplex PCR; TCRdb's copy keeps in-frame clones and lacks some. Of 15,000 to 19,000 clones detected, 65% to 85% appear once; the ten largest clones hold approximately 30%. As for this clone: Its antigen remains unidentified.

The unexposed donors gave CD4+ T cells in about 2011-2018, prior to COVID-19. Isolation of CD4+ T cells took place after less than 13 days in culture. The specimen sequenced was CD4+ T cells from PBMCs, cultured in vitro. The sequence was collected from a human donor in good health. The chain has TRBV27 and TRBJ2-5, with D unresolved. The CDR3 spells CASSSPGSGRETQYF. As DNA, the CDR3 is TGTGCCAGCAGTTCCCCCGGGTCTGGGCGGGAGACCCAGTACTTC.